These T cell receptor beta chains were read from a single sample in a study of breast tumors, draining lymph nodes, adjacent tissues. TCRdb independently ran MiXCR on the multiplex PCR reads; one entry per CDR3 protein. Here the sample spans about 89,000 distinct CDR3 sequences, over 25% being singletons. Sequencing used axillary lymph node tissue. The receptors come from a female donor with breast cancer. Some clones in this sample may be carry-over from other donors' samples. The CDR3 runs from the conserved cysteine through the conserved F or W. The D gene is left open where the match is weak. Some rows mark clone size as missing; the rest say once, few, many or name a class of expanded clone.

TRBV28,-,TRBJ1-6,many,CASRNPPGNSPLHF,TGTGCCAGCAGAAACCCCCCCGGTAATTCACCCCTCCACTTT
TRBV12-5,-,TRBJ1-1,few,CASGLVLGQAAFF,TGTGCTAGTGGTTTGGTTTTAGGTCAGGCAGCTTTCTTT
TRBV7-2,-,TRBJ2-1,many,CASSDTSSYNEQFF,TGTGCCAGCAGCGACACCAGCTCCTACAATGAGCAGTTCTTC
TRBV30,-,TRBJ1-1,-,CAWSNREANTEAFF,TGTGCCTGGAGCAACAGGGAGGCGAACACTGAAGCTTTCTTT
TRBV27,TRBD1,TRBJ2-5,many,CASSLRQGASETQYF,TGTGCCAGCAGTTTAAGACAGGGGGCTTCGGAGACCCAGTACTTC
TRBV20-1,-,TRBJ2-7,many,CSARVPDGSRVGQYF,TGCAGTGCTAGAGTCCCGGACGGATCCCGCGTAGGGCAGTACTTC
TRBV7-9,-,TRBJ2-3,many,CASSLAGRGAADTQYF,TGTGCCAGCAGCTTAGCGGGTCGGGGGGCGGCAGATACGCAGTATTTT
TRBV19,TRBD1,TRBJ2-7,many,CASSFRFDRVHEQYF,TGTGCCAGTAGTTTCCGGTTCGACAGGGTCCACGAGCAGTACTTC
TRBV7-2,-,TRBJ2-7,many,CASSLARDIYYEQYF,TGTGCCAGCAGCTTAGCGCGGGACATCTACTACGAGCAGTACTTC
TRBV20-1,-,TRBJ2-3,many,CSARDGRKNTDTQYF,TGCAGTGCTAGAGATGGGAGGAAGAACACAGATACGCAGTATTTT
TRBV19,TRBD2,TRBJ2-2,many,CASSTLAGANTGELFF,TGTGCCAGTAGTACCTTAGCGGGAGCGAACACCGGGGAGCTGTTTTTT
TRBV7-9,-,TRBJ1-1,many,CASSPGTNTEAFF,TGTGCCAGCAGCCCCGGGACAAATACTGAAGCTTTCTTT
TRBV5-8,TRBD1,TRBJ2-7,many,CASSPDRGLNEQYF,TGTGCCAGCAGCCCGGACAGGGGGCTGAACGAGCAGTACTTC
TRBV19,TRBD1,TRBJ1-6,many,CASSGQGHNSPLHF,TGTGCCAGCTCAGGACAGGGCCATAATTCACCCCTCCACTTT
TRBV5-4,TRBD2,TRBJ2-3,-,CASSGGLAGGGALTDTQYF,TGTGCCAGCAGCGGTGGACTAGCGGGAGGGGGGGCACTTACAGATACGCAGTATTTT
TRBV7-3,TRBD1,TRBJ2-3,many,CASSLSDRGTQYF,TGTGCCAGCAGCTTATCGGACAGGGGTACGCAGTATTTT
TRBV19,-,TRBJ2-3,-,CANSILTSLSTDTQYF,TGTGCCAATAGTATCCTGACTAGTCTTAGCACAGATACGCAGTATTTT
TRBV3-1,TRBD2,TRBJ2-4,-,CASSFRLAGTDGAKNIQYF,TGTGCCAGCAGCTTTCGACTAGCGGGAACCGATGGGGCCAAAAACATTCAGTACTTC
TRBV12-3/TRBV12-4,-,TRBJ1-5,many,CASSPWVGPSGPQHF,TGTGCCAGCAGCCCTTGGGTAGGGCCTTCTGGGCCCCAGCATTTT
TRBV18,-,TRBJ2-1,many,CASSPVFVELNEQFF,TGTGCCAGCTCCCCCGTATTCGTGGAACTCAATGAGCAGTTCTTC
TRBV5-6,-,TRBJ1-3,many,CASSYVRTEGNTIYF,TGTGCCAGCAGCTATGTAAGGACAGAAGGAAACACCATATATTTT
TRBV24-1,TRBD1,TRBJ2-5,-,CATSGTGGQETQYF,TGTGCCACCAGCGGGACAGGGGGACAAGAGACCCAGTACTTC
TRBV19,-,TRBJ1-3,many,CASSTTVSGNTIYF,TGTGCCAGTAGTACGACAGTCTCTGGAAACACCATATATTTT
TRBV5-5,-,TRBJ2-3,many,CASSPLGGPWVGTDTQYF,TGTGCCAGCAGCCCGTTAGGGGGGCCGTGGGTCGGCACAGATACGCAGTATTTT
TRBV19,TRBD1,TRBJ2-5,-,CASCPGTGRRETQYF,TGTGCCAGCTGCCCCGGGACAGGGAGACGTGAGACCCAGTACTTC
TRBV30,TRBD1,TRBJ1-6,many,CAWDREGSPLHF,TGTGCCTGGGACAGGGAAGGTTCACCCCTCCACTTT
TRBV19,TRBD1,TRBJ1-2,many,CASSKAAPRQGNYGYTF,TGTGCCAGTAGTAAGGCAGCCCCGAGACAGGGGAACTATGGCTACACCTTC
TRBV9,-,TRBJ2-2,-,CASSVGQSNTGELFF,TGTGCCAGCAGCGTAGGACAGTCAAACACCGGGGAGCTGTTTTTT
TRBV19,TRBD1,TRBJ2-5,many,CASSITGEETQYF,TGTGCCAGTAGTATAACAGGGGAAGAGACCCAGTACTTC
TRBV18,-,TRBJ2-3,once,CASQEQRATDAQYF,TGTGCCAGCCAAGAGCAGCGAGCAACAGATGCGCAGTATTTT
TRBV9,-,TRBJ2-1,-,CASSLDAGSNEQSF,TGTGCCAGCAGCTTGGATGCAGGATCCAATGAGCAGTCCTTC
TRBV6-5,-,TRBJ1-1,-,CASGQGRLTEAFF,TGTGCCAGCGGTCAGGGTCGCCTCACTGAAGCTTTCTTT
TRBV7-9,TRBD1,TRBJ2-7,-,CASSLPGQAESKYF,TGTGCCAGCAGCTTACCCGGACAGGCGGAAAGCAAGTACTTC
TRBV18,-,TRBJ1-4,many,CASSHLPGEKLFF,TGTGCCAGCTCACATCTTCCAGGGGAAAAACTGTTTTTT
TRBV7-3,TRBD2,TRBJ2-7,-,CASSLIAGGVYEQYF,TGTGCCAGCAGCTTAATAGCGGGAGGTGTCTACGAGCAGTACTTC
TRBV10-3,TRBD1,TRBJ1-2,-,CAISETGGQDGYTF,TGTGCCATCAGTGAGACAGGGGGACAAGATGGCTACACCTTC
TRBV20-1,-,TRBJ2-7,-,CSARKRGRSYEQYF,TGCAGTGCTAGGAAACGGGGACGCTCCTACGAGCAGTACTTC
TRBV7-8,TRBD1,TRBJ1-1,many,CASSLKRTGGDTEAFF,TGTGCCAGCAGCTTAAAAAGGACAGGAGGGGACACTGAAGCTTTCTTT
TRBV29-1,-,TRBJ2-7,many,CSVQAGIYSYEQYF,TGCAGCGTCCAAGCAGGAATATACTCCTACGAGCAGTACTTC
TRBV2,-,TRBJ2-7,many,CASGSRGQTLYEQYF,TGTGCCAGCGGGTCCCGAGGACAGACGTTGTACGAGCAGTACTTC
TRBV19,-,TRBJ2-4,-,CASSIEGSAKNIQYF,TGTGCCAGTAGTATAGAGGGATCGGCCAAAAACATTCAGTACTTC
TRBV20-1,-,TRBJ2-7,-,CRIRQKGRPSYEQYF,TGCAGGATCCGGCAAAAGGGACGGCCTTCCTACGAGCAGTACTTC
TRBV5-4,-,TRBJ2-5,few,CASSSSGYGETQYF,TGTGCCAGCAGCTCTTCAGGGTACGGAGAGACCCAGTACTTC
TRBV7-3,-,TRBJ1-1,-,CASSLTVTGAGAEAFF,TGTGCCAGCAGCTTAACGGTAACGGGGGCAGGAGCTGAAGCTTTCTTT